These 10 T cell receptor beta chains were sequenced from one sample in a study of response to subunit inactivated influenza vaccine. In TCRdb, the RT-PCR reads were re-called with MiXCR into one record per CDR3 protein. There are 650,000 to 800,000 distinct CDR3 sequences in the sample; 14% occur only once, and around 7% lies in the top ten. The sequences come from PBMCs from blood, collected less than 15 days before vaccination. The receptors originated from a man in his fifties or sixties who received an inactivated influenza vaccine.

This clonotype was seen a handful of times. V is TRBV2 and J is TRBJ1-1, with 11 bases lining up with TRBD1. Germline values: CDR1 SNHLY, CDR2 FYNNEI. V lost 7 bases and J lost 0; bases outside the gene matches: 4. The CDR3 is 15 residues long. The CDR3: CASNSGQGVNTEAFF. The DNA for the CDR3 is TGTGCCAGCAATTCGGGACAGGGGGTGAACACTGAAGCTTTCTTT. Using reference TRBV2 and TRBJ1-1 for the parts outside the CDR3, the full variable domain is EPEVTQTPSHQVTQMGQEVILRCVPISNHLYFYWYRQILGQKVEFLVSFYNNEISEKSEIFDDQFSVERPDGSNFTLKIRSTKLEDSAMYFCASNSGQGVNTEAFFGQGTRLTVV.

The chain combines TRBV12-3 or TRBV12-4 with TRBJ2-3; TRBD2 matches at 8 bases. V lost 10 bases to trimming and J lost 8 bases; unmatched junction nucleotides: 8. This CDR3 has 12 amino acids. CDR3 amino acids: CATGGAWATQYF. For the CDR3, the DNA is TGTGCCACGGGGGGGGCCTGGGCTACGCAGTATTTT.

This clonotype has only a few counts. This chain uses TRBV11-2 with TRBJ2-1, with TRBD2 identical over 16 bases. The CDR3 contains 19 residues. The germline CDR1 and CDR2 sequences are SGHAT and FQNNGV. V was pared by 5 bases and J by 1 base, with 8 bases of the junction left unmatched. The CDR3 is CASSRPGTSGRASYNEQFF. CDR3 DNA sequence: TGTGCCAGCAGCCGCCCAGGGACTAGCGGGAGGGCTTCCTACAATGAGCAGTTCTTC.

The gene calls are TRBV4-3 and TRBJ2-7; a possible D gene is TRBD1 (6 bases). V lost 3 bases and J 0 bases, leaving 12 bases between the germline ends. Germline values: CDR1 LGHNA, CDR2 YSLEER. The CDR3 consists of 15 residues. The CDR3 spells CASSHIQGDSYEQYF. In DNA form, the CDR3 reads TGCGCCAGCAGCCATATACAGGGAGACTCCTACGAGCAGTACTTC.

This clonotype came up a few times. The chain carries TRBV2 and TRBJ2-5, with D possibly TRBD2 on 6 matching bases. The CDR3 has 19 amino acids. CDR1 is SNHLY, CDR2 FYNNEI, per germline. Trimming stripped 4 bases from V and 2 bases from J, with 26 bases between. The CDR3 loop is CASSGKGIGGLLSQETQYF. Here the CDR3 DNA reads TGTGCCAGCAGTGGGAAAGGGATCGGAGGGCTCCTCTCTCAAGAGACCCAGTACTTC.

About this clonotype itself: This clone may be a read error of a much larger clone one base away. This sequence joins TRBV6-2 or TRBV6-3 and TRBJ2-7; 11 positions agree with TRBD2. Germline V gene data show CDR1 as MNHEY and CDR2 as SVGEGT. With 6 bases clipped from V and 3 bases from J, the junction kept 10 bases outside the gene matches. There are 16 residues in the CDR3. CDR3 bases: TGTGCCAGCAGCCCGGGACTAGCGGCGAGGTGCTACGAGCAGTACTTC. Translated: CASSPGLAARCYEQYF.

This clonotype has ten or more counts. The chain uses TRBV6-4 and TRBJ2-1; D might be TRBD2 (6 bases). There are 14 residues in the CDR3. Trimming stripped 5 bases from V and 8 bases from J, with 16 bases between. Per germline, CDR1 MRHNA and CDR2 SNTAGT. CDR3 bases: TGTGCCAGCAGTTTGGAGGAGGGACCCCATGAGCAGTTCTTC. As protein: CASSLEEGPHEQFF.

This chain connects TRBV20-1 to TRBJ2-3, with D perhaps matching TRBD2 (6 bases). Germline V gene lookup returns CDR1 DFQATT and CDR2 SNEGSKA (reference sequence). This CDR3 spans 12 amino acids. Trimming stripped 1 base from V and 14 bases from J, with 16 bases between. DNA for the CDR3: TGCAGTGCTAGAGCCCCTAGCGAGAGCCGGTATTTT. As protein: CSARAPSESRYF.

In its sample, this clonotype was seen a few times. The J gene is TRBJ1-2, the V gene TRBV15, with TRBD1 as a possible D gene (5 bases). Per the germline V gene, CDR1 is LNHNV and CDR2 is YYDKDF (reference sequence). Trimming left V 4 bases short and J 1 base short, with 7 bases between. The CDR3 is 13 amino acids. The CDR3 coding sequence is TGTGCCACCAGCACCGACAGTAACTATGGCTACACCTTC. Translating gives CATSTDSNYGYTF. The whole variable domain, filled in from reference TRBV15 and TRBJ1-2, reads DAMVIQNPRYQVTQFGKPVTLSCSQTLNHNVMYWYQQKSSQAPKLLFHYYDKDFNNEADTPDNFQSRRPNTSFCFLDIRSPGLGDTAMYLCATSTDSNYGYTFGSGTRLTVV.

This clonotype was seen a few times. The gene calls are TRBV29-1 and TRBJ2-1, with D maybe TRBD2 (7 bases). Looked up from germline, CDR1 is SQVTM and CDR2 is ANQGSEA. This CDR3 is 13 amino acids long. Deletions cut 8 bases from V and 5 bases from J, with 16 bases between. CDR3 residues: CSSKRGGNNEQFF. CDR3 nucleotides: TGCAGCTCTAAGAGGGGGGGGAACAATGAGCAGTTCTTC.